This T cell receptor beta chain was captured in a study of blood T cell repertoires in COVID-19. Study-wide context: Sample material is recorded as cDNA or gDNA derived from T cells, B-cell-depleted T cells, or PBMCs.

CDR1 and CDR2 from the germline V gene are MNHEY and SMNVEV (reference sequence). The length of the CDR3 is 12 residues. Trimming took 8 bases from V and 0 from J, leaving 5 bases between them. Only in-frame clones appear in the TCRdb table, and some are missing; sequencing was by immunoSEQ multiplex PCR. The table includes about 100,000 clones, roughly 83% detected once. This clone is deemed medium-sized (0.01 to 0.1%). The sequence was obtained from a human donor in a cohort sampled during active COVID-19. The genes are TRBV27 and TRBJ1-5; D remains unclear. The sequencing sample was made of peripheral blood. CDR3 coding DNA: TGTGCCAGCTCCTATAGCAATCAGCCCCAGCATTTT. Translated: CASSYSNQPQHF.